This T cell receptor (beta chain) was found in a study of metastatic and nonmetastatic thyroid tumors. General observations from the study: It was reported that TCR beta diversity was significantly higher in malignant thyroid tumors than benign nodules, in blood and tumor.

Thyroid surgery had not been preceded by any treatment in any patient. Of note for this clone: What it binds is not known.

MiXCR reprocessed the PCR reads for TCRdb. Counted here are tens of thousands of clones, around 4% occurring once; the ten biggest clones make up roughly a fifth. Trimming took off 8 bases at V and 1 base at J, with 12 bases between the two ends. This CDR3 is built from 15 residues. The germline V gene encodes CDR1 MNHEY and CDR2 SVGEGT. The TCR comes from a female donor with papillary thyroid cancer or a benign thyroid nodule (not recorded which). Some clones in this sample may be carry-over from other donors' samples. Sequencing used blood. This chain links TRBV6-2 or TRBV6-3 with TRBJ2-6; D ambiguous. CDR3 protein: CASFVLGSGANVLTF. CDR3 coding DNA: TGTGCCAGCTTTGTACTGGGGTCTGGGGCCAACGTCCTGACTTTC.